Listed here are 10 T cell receptor beta chains from one sample, sequenced in a study of T cell repertoires in aging, cancer and after chemotherapy (dated by TCRdb to between 2017 and 2020). Sequenced using an Illumina MiSeq. Using a mixed TRB-A/B primer pool, multiplex touch-down PCR amplified rearranged TRB sequences covering the V, D and J segments. The raw public reads went through TCRdb reprocessing: fastp at Q25, MiXCR clone calling, in-frame beta chains kept. Rows are combined by CDR3 protein, so each entry shows the most common genes and DNA. This sample comprises under 5,000 distinct CDR3 sequences, around 30% of them detected only once. 20% of the sample is in the top ten clones. TCR beta rearrangements were amplified from genomic DNA isolated from peripheral blood, not from sorted cells or RNA. Sequences were obtained from blood. The receptor set was obtained from a human donor with a solid tumor.

V is TRBV30 and J is TRBJ1-2; D might be TRBD1 (5 bases). The germline V gene has CDR1 GTSNPN and CDR2 SVGIG (reference sequence). Trimming removed 0 bases at V and 2 bases at J, with 10 bases between. The CDR3 covers 14 residues. The CDR3 DNA reads as TGTGCCTGGAGTGTACTAGGGGTGAACTATGGCTACACCTTC. Translation: CAWSVLGVNYGYTF.

With respect to this clonotype: This may arise from a read error, as a much more abundant clone is one base away. This chain links TRBV18 with TRBJ2-1, with a tentative D call TRBD1 (5 bases). There are 14 residues in the CDR3. CDR1 and CDR2 (germline): KGHSH, LQKENI. For the CDR3, the DNA is TGTGCCAGCTCAGCACCGGGCGGACATCCTGAGCAGTTCTTC. This translates into CASSAPGGHPEQFF.

In this sample, this clonotype turned up a few times. The chain is built from TRBV6-5 and TRBJ2-4; 9 positions match TRBD1. The CDR3 is made up of 13 amino acids. The V gene's germline CDR1 is MNHEY and CDR2 SVGAGI. Trimming took 5 bases from V and 7 from J; bases not matched to a gene: 3. In nucleotides, the CDR3 is TGTGCCAGCAGTACAGGGGGCGCGAACATTCAGTACTTC. This gives the protein CASSTGGANIQYF.

This clonotype ranks as medium-sized (0.01 to 0.1%). The V gene is TRBV18, the J gene TRBJ2-1; possible D gene TRBD2, 7 bases. The CDR3 is 15 residues long. The V end was cut by 0 bases, the J end by 7 bases, with 13 bases between. The V gene's germline CDR1 is KGHSH and CDR2 LQKENI. The CDR3 sequence: CASSPPNREGNEQFF. For the CDR3, the DNA is TGTGCCAGCTCACCACCGAACAGGGAGGGTAATGAGCAGTTCTTC.

In its sample, this clonotype was seen a few times. The CDR3 coding sequence is TGTGCCAGCTCACCATACAGGGTGGGCAATGAGCAGTTCTTC. Residues: CASSPYRVGNEQFF. The chain is built from TRBV18 and TRBJ2-1; perhaps TRBD1 as D (6 bases). Trimming removed 2 bases at V and 6 bases at J, with 11 bases between. The CDR3 totals 14 residues. CDR1 and CDR2 (germline): KGHSH, LQKENI.

J is TRBJ2-3 and V is TRBV7-2; TRBD2 aligns across 10 bases. V trimming: 3 bases; J trimming: 3 bases; junction bases outside the gene matches: 6. Germline values: CDR1 SGHTA, CDR2 FQGNSA. There are 16 residues in the CDR3. Here the CDR3 DNA reads TGTGCCAGCAGCTTCTTAGCGGGGGGTAGGACAGATACGCAGTATTTT. Translated: CASSFLAGGRTDTQYF. Filled out from reference TRBV7-2 and TRBJ2-3, the complete variable domain reads GAGVSQSPSNKVTEKGKDVELRCDPISGHTALYWYRQSLGQGLEFLIYFQGNSAPDKSGLPSDRFSAERTGGSVSTLTIQRTQQEDSAVYLCASSFLAGGRTDTQYFGPGTRLTVL.

This clonotype occurred a few times. At one end, the junction sequence differs from germline, possibly due to a read error. The CDR3 bases are TGCGCCAGCAGCTTGGCCTCCGGGACAGATCTTGGCTACACCTTC. Translation: CASSLASGTDLGYTF. This rearrangement joins TRBV5-4 to TRBJ1-2, with TRBD1 matching 7 bases. The CDR3 runs 15 residues. Per the germline V gene, CDR1 is SGHNT and CDR2 is YYREEE (reference sequence).

This clonotype has more than one count but fewer than ten. The V gene is TRBV5-4, the J gene TRBJ2-3; D gene unclear. Germline V lookup: CDR1 SGHNT, CDR2 YYREEE (reference sequence). The CDR3 is 14 amino acids. V was shortened by 0 bases and J by 2 bases, with 7 bases between the two germline ends. The CDR3 region has the DNA TGTGCCAGCAGCTTGGTAGAGTTCACAGATACGCAGTATTTT. Residues: CASSLVEFTDTQYF.

Within the sample, this clonotype is medium-sized. J is TRBJ2-3 and V is TRBV6-5; TRBD1 matches 8 bases. CDR3 length equals 16 residues. CDR1 is MNHEY, CDR2 SVGAGI, per germline. V was pared by 6 bases and J by 3 bases, with 11 bases of the junction left unmatched. Here the CDR3 DNA reads TGTGCCAGCAGACTACTAACAGGGGGAAGAACAGATACGCAGTATTTT. This gives the protein CASRLLTGGRTDTQYF.

This rearrangement joins TRBV20-1 to TRBJ2-1, with D perhaps matching TRBD2 (6 bases). CDR3 length: 12 residues. Germline CDR1 DFQATT, CDR2 SNEGSKA (reference sequence). Between the trimmed V and J ends, which lost 3 bases and 4 bases, there was a span of 7 bases. The DNA for the CDR3 is TGCAGTGCTAGCGGGGGATACAATGAGCAGTTCTTC. Its protein product is CSASGGYNEQFF.